Below, 6 T cell receptor beta chains from the same sample are listed, as sequenced in a study of shared clonotypes between healthy human individuals (dated by TCRdb to the early 2020s). The method behind the library was the immunoSEQ multiplex PCR assay. Imported from immuneACCESS, the table was reduced by TCRdb to in-frame sequences with V and J called. These copies leave out some clones; in studies compared against another copy, an unresolved V gene accounts for under half, and the cause of the remainder is not known. This sample is represented by about 1.4 million clones; about 96% of them were singletons. The top ten hold approximately 1.1% of the sample. The sample was naive CD4+ T cells sorted from blood. The cell subset or site label here, explained by the study, means: CD45RA+ positively selected. These receptors all come from a man younger than 45 in good health.

The chain links TRBV12-5 to TRBJ2-1, with D possibly TRBD2 on 5 matching bases. V dropped 1 base and J dropped 12 bases, with 10 bases sitting between them. Per the germline V gene, CDR1 is LGHNT and CDR2 is FRNRAP. The CDR3 extends over 12 amino acids. The CDR3 here is CASGLGVAGQFF. The CDR3 nucleotides are TGTGCTAGTGGTTTGGGCGTGGCGGGGCAGTTCTTC.

V is TRBV9 and J is TRBJ2-1; 8 bases are a match to TRBD2. The CDR3 runs 15 residues. Trimming cost V 6 bases and J 10 bases; bases outside gene matches: 15. Germline V gives CDR1 SGDLS, CDR2 YYNGEE. The CDR3 DNA reads TGTGCCAGCAAAACCCTAGCGGGTCTTGGGGGGGAGCAGTTCTTC. It translates to CASKTLAGLGGEQFF.

This chain uses TRBV6-1 with TRBJ2-2; either TRBD1 or TRBD2 may fit D (5 bases each). Trimming shortened V by 10 bases and J by 6 bases, and 18 bases separated the two germline ends. The length of the CDR3 is 14 residues. Germline CDR1 and CDR2: MNHNS and SASEGT. The CDR3 sequence: CATTGRGVSGELFF. Here the CDR3 DNA reads TGTGCCACGACGGGTCGGGGCGTATCCGGGGAGCTGTTTTTT.

The V call is TRBV6-5, the J call TRBJ2-2; D uncertain. Between the trimmed V and J ends, which lost 2 bases and 0 bases, there was a span of 7 bases. This CDR3 region has 15 residues. Germline V CDR1 and CDR2: MNHEY, SVGAGI. CDR3 in amino acids: CASSYQAANTGELFF. Here the CDR3 DNA reads TGTGCCAGCAGTTACCAGGCTGCGAACACCGGGGAGCTGTTTTTT.

J is TRBJ2-1 and V is TRBV7-2; 7 bases align to TRBD2. In germline, CDR1 is SGHTA, CDR2 FQGNSA. V lost 1 base to trimming and J lost 7 bases; unmatched junction nucleotides: 16. The CDR3 has 18 amino acids. CDR3 amino acids: CASSLEVWWSGKANEQFF. CDR3 in DNA: TGTGCCAGCAGCTTAGAGGTGTGGTGGAGCGGGAAGGCGAATGAGCAGTTCTTC.

CDR3 nucleotides: TGTGCCAGCAGCCTGGGACAGGGTAGACCTTCTGGATGGGAGCAGTACTTC. This codes for CASSLGQGRPSGWEQYF. The genes are TRBV5-5 and TRBJ2-7, with TRBD1 identical over 9 bases. With V trimmed by 4 bases and J by 7 bases, 18 bases remained unmatched. This CDR3 is built from 17 residues. Looked up from germline, CDR1 is SGHKS and CDR2 is YYEKEE (reference sequence).